This T cell receptor (beta chain) was recorded in a study of Ad26.COV2.S vaccination and SARS-CoV-2 variants. Study results and caveats: Vaccinees and placebo recipients showed similar non-spike TCR breadth. Substantial breadth in spike-specific CD8+ and CD4+ T cell responses was reportedly seen after vaccination. Ad26.COV2.S recipients had broader spike-specific TCRs (P = 0.0014).

A remark on this clone: Its specificity is not known.

Measured with immunoSEQ multiplex PCR; TCRdb has only the in-frame clones, and not every one. The table shows some 180,000 clones, with approximately 90% occurring only once. The TCR comes from a human donor who had recovered from COVID-19. The specimen comprised peripheral blood, sampled after recovery from COVID-19.

The CDR3 DNA reads as TGTGCCAGCAGCTTAAATAGGCTGAGCTCCTACGAGCAGTACTTC. Protein product: CASSLNRLSSYEQYF. The V call is TRBV11-3, the J call TRBJ2-7, with unresolved D. The CDR3 totals 15 residues. V lost 2 bases and J lost 0, with 11 bases in between. The V gene's germline CDR1 is SGHNT and CDR2 YENEEA.